This is a list of T cell receptor beta chains from one sample in a study of cytomegalovirus exposure and HLA in healthy donors. Data came from immunoSEQ multiplex PCR; TCRdb stores just in-frame clones and leaves some out. The repertoire holds roughly 90,000 clones, about 85% seen once, with approximately 22% in the top ten. Sequenced material: PBMCs. The receptors stem from a man aged 18 to 29 in good health and CMV-seropositive. The conserved cysteine and the conserved F or W are not part of the CDR3 here. Only part of the rows carry a size: once, few, many, or a class if the clone is expanded.

>-|TRBV7-2
ASRDTAWGMAGVKYEQY
>-|TRBV29-1
SVGGGSLGGELF
>-|TRBV6-5
ASSYRAGGNTGELF
>few|TRBV27
ASSFMGNMNREAF
>-|TRBV5-8
ASSLAGGTGNEKLF
>-|TRBV27
ASSPGQGVLYGYT
>-|TRBV11-2
ASRPFGGPVETQY
>-|TRBV6-6
ASSYGAGSPQETQY
>-|TRBV28
ASSLAGGVNEQF
>-|TRBV2
ASSVGHGTIGSEAF
>-|TRBV12-5
ASGSRLAGVTSTDTQY
>-|TRBV7-2
ASSFKNRVSSYEQY
>-|TRBV4-1
ASSPRDSLPYEQY
>-|TRBV28
ASRPPLAGGSPDTQY
>once|TRBV2
ASSLQGHPYEQY
>-|TRBV4-1
ASSPPGQGRRSTEAF
>-|TRBV9
ASGDVRGAEAF
>once|TRBV7-3
ASSFLYEQY
>-|TRBV9
ASSVGTRVWSYNEQF
>-|TRBV2
ASLLSYEQY
>-|TRBV13
ASSHRDSGQETQY
>once|TRBV7-8
ASSARDRGQETQY
>-|TRBV4-1
ASSQDIGTFSYEQY
>-|TRBV2
ASSWDRGSQPQH
>few|TRBV11-2
ASSVGQSGQQF
>-|TRBV2
ASRGEANTGELF
>-|TRBV30
AWRPQGLNTGELF
>-|TRBV28
ASSPGLAGVKETQY
>-|TRBV7-2
ASNPQLRQGGSTDTQY
>-|TRBV6-4
ASSGLAKNIQY
>-|TRBV27
ASSTGQGYNQY